This section outlines one T cell receptor (beta chain) sequence together with its context. Clones were read by immunoSEQ multiplex PCR, and TCRdb kept only the in-frame ones, dropping some. Found here are 45,000 to 50,000 clones, roughly 92% of them singletons; the top ten hold under 4%. These data originate in a study of technical replicates of blood from a few donors. The sample comprised PBMCs. This clonotype was sampled from a human donor in good health. Some clones in this sample may be carry-over from other donors' samples.

The CDR3 loop is CASSQDLRTSGTIYEQYF. DNA of the CDR3: TGTGCCAGCAGCCAAGATTTGCGGACTAGCGGGACGATCTACGAGCAGTACTTC. This chain joins TRBV4-2 and TRBJ2-7; TRBD2 matches at 12 bases. Unmatched junction bases numbered 9, after V lost 0 bases and J lost 3 bases. Germline values: CDR1 LGHNA, CDR2 YNFKEQ. This CDR3 comprises 18 residues.